A single sample is the source of the 26 T cell receptor beta chains below, sequenced in a study of T cells in Graves' hyperthyroidism and ophthalmopathy. RNA transcripts were the template for amplifying TCR beta CDR3 regions. TCR CDR3 underwent first-round RT-PCR with the HTBI primer set. Using its own MiXCR run on the multiplex PCR reads, TCRdb lists one record per CDR3 protein. The data show fewer than 350,000 distinct CDR3 sequences, with roughly a fifth seen just once and around half held by the top ten. The sample was blood. These receptors all stem from a woman in her fifties or sixties with Graves' hyperthyroidism.

This clonotype has at least ten counts. The rearrangement links TRBV18 to TRBJ2-5; a weak D match, TRBD2 (5 bases). The CDR3 loop spans 12 amino acids. The V gene lost 3 bases and the J gene lost 5 bases, with 7 bases spanning the gap. Germline V gene sequence: CDR1 KGHSH, CDR2 LQKENI. CDR3 amino acids: CASSPRGETQYF. Here the CDR3 DNA reads TGTGCCAGCTCACCCCGAGGGGAGACCCAGTACTTC. Combining the CDR3 with reference TRBV18 and TRBJ2-5 gives the whole variable domain NAGVMQNPRHLVRRRGQEARLRCSPMKGHSHVYWYRQLPEEGLKFMVYLQKENIIDESGMPKERFSAEFPKEGPSILRIQQVVRGDSAAYFCASSPRGETQYFGPGTRLLVL.

At least ten counts were recorded for this clonotype. V usage is TRBV5-1 and J usage is TRBJ2-5; a possible D gene is TRBD1 (5 bases). V was clipped by 4 bases and J by 2 bases, with 12 bases between them. The CDR3 extends over 14 amino acids. CDR1 and CDR2 from the germline V gene are SGHRS and YFSETQ. CDR3 sequence (DNA): TGCGCCAGCAGCCCCAGGGCCAATCAAGAGACCCAGTACTTC. It specifies CASSPRANQETQYF.

This clonotype was counted many times. The chain couples TRBV20-1 to TRBJ2-3, with 11 bases that match TRBD2. Germline CDR1 and CDR2: DFQATT and SNEGSKA (reference sequence). V gave up 3 bases and J gave up 4 bases; unmatched junction bases: 6. The CDR3 has 15 residues. CDR3 loop: CSASVAGGFPDTQYF. DNA for the CDR3: TGCAGTGCTAGTGTAGCGGGAGGGTTCCCAGATACGCAGTATTTT.

In DNA form, the CDR3 reads TGTGCCAGCAGCCAAGACCTAACCTCCTACGAGCAGTACTTC. It is translated as CASSQDLTSYEQYF. This chain joins TRBV3-1 and TRBJ2-7; no firm D call. With 0 bases removed from V and 0 bases from J, the gap between germline ends came to 6 bases. The CDR3 loop spans 14 amino acids. Germline V lookup: CDR1 LGHDT, CDR2 YNNKEL (reference sequence).

V usage is TRBV30 and J usage is TRBJ1-2, with 8 positions matching TRBD1. The trim removed 2 bases at V and 7 bases at J, leaving 12 bases unmatched. The CDR3 runs to 15 residues. Germline V gene lookup returns CDR1 GTSNPN and CDR2 SVGIG (reference sequence). CDR3 in amino acids: CAWSSYRTGQVGYTF. CDR3 nucleotides: TGTGCCTGGAGTAGTTATCGGACAGGGCAGGTTGGCTACACCTTC. Together with reference TRBV30 and TRBJ1-2, the CDR3 gives the full variable domain: SQTIHQWPATLVQPVGSPLSLECTVEGTSNPNLYWYRQAAGRGLQLLFYSVGIGQISSEVPQNLSASRPQDRQFILSSKKLLLSDSGFYLCAWSSYRTGQVGYTFGSGTRLTVV.

In DNA form, the CDR3 reads TGTGCCACAAGGGTAGGCGGGTACCAAGAGACCCAGTACTTC. Amino acid sequence: CATRVGGYQETQYF. This chain links TRBV27 with TRBJ2-5, with D perhaps TRBD2 (5 bases). V was trimmed by 10 bases and J by 0 bases, leaving 15 bases between them. CDR1 is MNHEY and CDR2 is SMNVEV in the germline V gene (reference sequence). This CDR3 contains 14 residues.

This clonotype occurred many times. V usage is TRBV7-2 and J usage is TRBJ2-1; 9 bases align to TRBD2. The germline V gene has CDR1 SGHTA and CDR2 FQGNSA. With 5 bases clipped from V and 9 bases from J, the junction kept 11 bases outside the gene matches. The CDR3 is 15 residues long. CDR3 nucleotide sequence: TGTGCCAGCAGCCCCCGTGGTAGCGGGGGTGGTGAGCAGTTCTTC. It translates to CASSPRGSGGGEQFF.

For this clonotype: One base away lies a much larger clone, so this may be a sequencing read error. V gene TRBV20-1 combines with J gene TRBJ2-3; no definite D call. Per germline, CDR1 DFQATT and CDR2 SNEGSKA (reference sequence). This CDR3 has 11 amino acids. CDR3 coding DNA: TGCAGTGCCGAGAGCACAAATACGCAGTATTTT. Amino acid sequence: CSAESTNTQYF.

The CDR3 sequence is CASSGDPRVSGNTIYF. In DNA form, the CDR3 reads TGTGCCAGCAGCGGGGACCCCCGGGTCTCTGGAAACACCATATATTTT. The chain has TRBV9 and TRBJ1-3; tentative D call: TRBD1 (5 bases). Trimming cost V 3 bases and J 0 bases, with 13 bases left between them. The germline gives CDR1 SGDLS, CDR2 YYNGEE. The CDR3 length is 16 residues.

This clonotype was detected many times. The gene calls are TRBV12-3 or TRBV12-4 and TRBJ2-4; 12 bases are shared with TRBD2. The CDR3 spans 17 residues. V shed 1 base and J 3 bases; nucleotides not matched to a gene: 4. CDR3 sequence reads: CASSLGGLAGIKNIQYF. The CDR3 DNA follows: TGTGCCAGCAGTTTAGGAGGACTAGCGGGGATCAAAAACATTCAGTACTTC.

The V gene is TRBV2, the J gene TRBJ2-1; 10 bases align to TRBD2. Germline loops: CDR1 SNHLY, CDR2 FYNNEI. The CDR3 contains 15 residues. V trimming: 6 bases; J trimming: 2 bases; junction bases outside the gene matches: 4. The CDR3 loop is CASRRTSGTYNEQFF. As DNA, the CDR3 is TGTGCCAGCAGGAGGACTAGCGGCACCTACAATGAGCAGTTCTTC.

In its sample, this clonotype was seen a few times. J is TRBJ2-7 and V is TRBV15; 8 bases are a match to TRBD2. CDR1 and CDR2 (germline): LNHNV, YYDKDF (reference sequence). With V trimmed by 5 bases and J by 0 bases, 6 bases remained unmatched. The CDR3 spans 15 residues. CDR3 sequence: CATSLVGGASYEQYF. Written as DNA, the CDR3 is TGTGCCACCAGCCTCGTCGGGGGGGCCTCCTACGAGCAGTACTTC. Full variable domain (rest looked up from reference TRBV15 and TRBJ2-7): DAMVIQNPRYQVTQFGKPVTLSCSQTLNHNVMYWYQQKSSQAPKLLFHYYDKDFNNEADTPDNFQSRRPNTSFCFLDIRSPGLGDTAMYLCATSLVGGASYEQYFGPGTRLTVT.

Only a few counts were recorded for this clonotype. The chain uses TRBV19 and TRBJ1-1; D uncertain. This CDR3 region has 12 residues. Per germline, CDR1 LNHDA and CDR2 SQIVND (reference sequence). Deletions cut 4 bases from V and 10 bases from J, with 13 bases between. The chain's CDR3 is CASSRTGFAAFF. CDR3 nucleotide sequence: TGTGCCAGTAGTAGAACTGGTTTTGCAGCTTTCTTT.

This clonotype was seen ten or more times. This chain connects TRBV18 to TRBJ2-7; D assignment may be TRBD1 or TRBD2 (5 bases each). Trimming removed 3 bases at V and 2 bases at J, with 8 bases between. This CDR3 has 13 amino acids. The germline V gene encodes CDR1 KGHSH and CDR2 LQKENI. As DNA, the CDR3 is TGTGCCAGCTCACCCCAGGGAGCCTACGAGCAGTACTTC. Translated, it gives CASSPQGAYEQYF.

There are many counts of this clonotype. V and J are TRBV6-4 and TRBJ1-2; D gene uncertain. Trimming stripped 0 bases from V and 3 bases from J, with 8 bases between. This CDR3 has 14 residues. Germline values: CDR1 MRHNA, CDR2 SNTAGT. CDR3: CASSDSPGDYGYTF. The DNA of the CDR3 is TGTGCCAGCAGTGACTCTCCAGGAGACTATGGCTACACCTTC.

Concerning this clonotype: One end of the junction varies from germline; a read error may be responsible. The chain carries TRBV5-1 and TRBJ2-7; D gene uncertain. Germline CDR1 reads SGHRS; CDR2 reads YFSETQ. This CDR3 region has 11 residues. CDR3 in DNA: TGTGCCAGCAGCCCTACGGCCGAGCAGTACTTC. Protein: CASSPTAEQYF.

This clonotype is a singleton in its sample. V gene TRBV7-2 combines with J gene TRBJ2-1; 7 bases are shared with TRBD2. V lost 8 bases and J lost 0; bases outside the gene matches: 10. This CDR3 spans 16 amino acids. CDR1 and CDR2 (germline): SGHTA, FQGNSA. CDR3 sequence (DNA): TGTGCCAGCGGGGCTCACGGGGGGAGCTCCTACAATGAGCAGTTCTTC. It translates to CASGAHGGSSYNEQFF.

Many counts were recorded for this clonotype. V usage is TRBV15 and J usage is TRBJ2-1, with D possibly TRBD2 on 6 matching bases. There are 16 residues in the CDR3. V shed 1 base and J shed 3 bases, with 13 bases lying between them. CDR1 LNHNV and CDR2 YYDKDF come from the germline V gene (reference sequence). The CDR3 loop is CATSRGAGPSYNEQFF. The CDR3 coding sequence is TGTGCCACCAGCAGAGGCGCGGGGCCCAGCTACAATGAGCAGTTCTTC.

This clonotype was detected many times. This rearrangement joins TRBV2 to TRBJ1-5; weak D call: TRBD1 (6 bases). This CDR3 has 13 residues. CDR1 is SNHLY, CDR2 FYNNEI, per germline. V was trimmed by 8 bases and J by 3 bases, leaving 11 bases between them. The CDR3 DNA sequence: TGTGCCAGCCAAAGGGACAACAATCAGCCCCAGCATTTT. Its translation: CASQRDNNQPQHF.

This clonotype was recorded many times. The chain joins TRBV5-5 to TRBJ2-3; 9 nucleotides line up with TRBD2. There are 18 residues in the CDR3. Germline CDR1 and CDR2: SGHKS and YYEKEE (reference sequence). V shed 6 bases, J shed 0 bases, and the junction held 14 bases outside the gene matches. The CDR3: CASTSRGSGRMSTDTQYF. The CDR3 bases are TGTGCCAGCACCTCAAGGGGCAGCGGGAGGATGAGCACAGATACGCAGTATTTT.

This clonotype has more than one count but fewer than ten. This may arise from a read error, as a much more abundant clone is one base away. This chain links TRBV6-2 or TRBV6-3 with TRBJ2-1; 8 nucleotides line up with TRBD1. V lost 0 bases to trimming and J lost 14 bases; unmatched junction nucleotides: 6. The germline V gene encodes CDR1 MNHEY and CDR2 SVGEGT. This CDR3 is built from 13 residues. The CDR3 DNA follows: TGTGCCAGCAGTTACTCTTTACAGGGGGAAGAGTTCTTC. It yields the protein CASSYSLQGEEFF.

This clonotype came up many times. The chain employs TRBV11-3 and TRBJ2-1, with 8 nucleotides matching TRBD2. Germline V gene lookup returns CDR1 SGHNT and CDR2 YENEEA. V shed 5 bases and J 8 bases; nucleotides not matched to a gene: 11. The CDR3 totals 15 residues. This CDR3 reads CASSPRSGSSDEQFF. In nucleotides, the CDR3 is TGTGCCAGCAGCCCGAGGAGCGGGAGTAGCGATGAGCAGTTCTTC.

In its sample, this clonotype was seen many times. The chain couples TRBV3-1 to TRBJ1-4; TRBD1 is a possible D gene (5 bases). V lost 4 bases and J 7 bases, leaving 28 bases between the germline ends. The CDR3 is 19 residues long. Germline V lookup: CDR1 LGHDT, CDR2 YNNKEL (reference sequence). In DNA form, the CDR3 reads TGTGCCAGCAGCCCTGGATCACGGGACGTATACACGCGGGTTGAAAAACTGTTTTTT. It specifies CASSPGSRDVYTRVEKLFF.

The DNA for the CDR3 is TGTGCCAGCAGCGTAGACAGGTCGAACACTGAAGCTTTCTTT. This gives the protein CASSVDRSNTEAFF. The V gene is TRBV7-8, the J gene TRBJ1-1; perhaps TRBD1 as D (6 bases). The germline V and J ends were trimmed by 5 bases and 1 base, with 11 bases remaining between them. The CDR3 spans 14 residues. CDR1 and CDR2 from the germline V gene are SGHVS and FQNEAQ.

The table lists this clonotype with many counts. The J gene is TRBJ2-3, the V gene TRBV20-1, with 16 bases that match TRBD2. V trimming: 3 bases; J trimming: 3 bases; junction bases outside the gene matches: 3. Germline V gives CDR1 DFQATT, CDR2 SNEGSKA (reference sequence). This CDR3 contains 16 residues. The CDR3 coding sequence is TGCAGTGCTAGGCCGGGACTAGCGGGAGGGACAGATACGCAGTATTTT. Translation gives CSARPGLAGGTDTQYF.

This clonotype has at least ten counts. The gene calls are TRBV12-3 or TRBV12-4 and TRBJ1-5; D not resolved. CDR3 length: 14 residues. The V end lost 3 bases, the J end lost 0 bases, and 6 bases lay between the germline ends. This CDR3 reads CASSFSDSNQPQHF. CDR3 nucleotides: TGTGCCAGCAGTTTCTCCGATAGCAATCAGCCCCAGCATTTT.